Presented here are 23 T cell receptor beta chains from one specimen sequenced in a study of cytomegalovirus exposure and HLA in healthy donors. This table comes from immunoSEQ multiplex PCR, and its TCRdb copy is limited to in-frame clones, with some not included. Among 180,000 or so clones, around 84% were seen once, and the ten largest hold about an eighth. Sequencing used PBMCs. The receptor source for this set is a woman between 25 and 40 years old in good health and CMV-seropositive.

The V gene is TRBV7-9, the J gene TRBJ1-5, with D tentatively TRBD1 (5 bases). This CDR3 has 13 amino acids. From germline, CDR1 is SEHNR and CDR2 FQNEAQ (reference sequence). The V end lost 4 bases, the J end lost 4 bases, and 8 bases lay between the germline ends. The CDR3 here is CASSSDRNQPQHF. The CDR3 DNA reads as TGTGCCAGCAGCTCAGACAGAAATCAGCCCCAGCATTTT.

The CDR3 is CSVSTASGTEAFF. The CDR3 nucleotides are TGCAGCGTTTCGACAGCTTCTGGCACTGAAGCTTTCTTT. The V call is TRBV29-1, the J call TRBJ1-1; perhaps TRBD1 as D (5 bases). The length of the CDR3 is 13 residues. CDR1 is SQVTM and CDR2 is ANQGSEA in the germline V gene. Trimming removed 5 bases from V and 4 bases from J, with 14 bases in between.

V is TRBV7-9 and J is TRBJ2-2; TRBD2 matches 10 bases. The CDR3 sequence is 18 residues long. The germline gives CDR1 SEHNR, CDR2 FQNEAQ (reference sequence). After removal of 5 bases from V and 4 bases from J, the junction contained 13 bases not matched to a gene. The CDR3 loop is CASSTFYLAGVGTGELFF. CDR3 nucleotide sequence: TGTGCCAGCAGCACCTTTTATCTAGCGGGAGTTGGCACCGGGGAGCTGTTTTTT.

This rearrangement joins TRBV29-1 to TRBJ2-1; no clear D gene. Trimming shortened V by 5 bases and J by 6 bases, and 11 bases separated the two germline ends. CDR3 size: 12 residues. Germline CDR1 and CDR2: SQVTM and ANQGSEA. The CDR3 loop is CSVHEWANEQFF. Here the CDR3 DNA reads TGCAGCGTTCATGAATGGGCCAATGAGCAGTTCTTC.

The chain employs TRBV11-2 and TRBJ2-7; 11 bases fit TRBD2. This CDR3 contains 15 residues. Germline trimming cut 4 bases from V and 2 bases from J; bases unmatched to any gene: 4. Germline CDR1 is SGHAT and CDR2 is FQNNGV. The CDR3 protein is CASSSLAGGPYEQYF. CDR3 bases: TGTGCCAGCAGCTCATTAGCGGGAGGGCCCTACGAGCAGTACTTC.

The chain carries TRBV9 and TRBJ2-7; D not resolved. CDR3 size: 11 residues. Looked up from germline, CDR1 is SGDLS and CDR2 is YYNGEE. The V and J ends lost 0 bases and 6 bases respectively, with 4 bases between them. This CDR3 is CASSVASEQYF. As DNA, the CDR3 is TGTGCCAGCAGCGTAGCTAGCGAGCAGTACTTC.

The chain uses TRBV11-2 and TRBJ1-1, with D possibly being TRBD1 (5 bases). V was cut by 0 bases and J by 11 bases, with 19 bases left in between. The length of the CDR3 is 15 residues. In germline, CDR1 is SGHAT, CDR2 FQNNGV. In DNA form, the CDR3 reads TGTGCCAGCAGCTTAGATCAGGACCGCACAGGACGGGCTTTCTTT. Translated, it gives CASSLDQDRTGRAFF.

This clone was detected only a few times. The chain joins TRBV2 to TRBJ2-2; TRBD2 might be the D (6 bases). The CDR3 has 14 amino acids. Trimming left V 8 bases short and J 0 bases short, with 10 bases between. CDR1 SNHLY and CDR2 FYNNEI come from the germline V gene. The CDR3 bases are TGTGCCAGCCGGGGGTTTGCGAACACCGGGGAGCTGTTTTTT. This translates into CASRGFANTGELFF.

V is TRBV28 and J is TRBJ1-1; maybe TRBD1 (6 bases). This CDR3 region has 12 residues. The V end lost 4 bases, the J end lost 9 bases, and 12 bases lay between the germline ends. Germline V gives CDR1 MDHEN, CDR2 SYDVKM. CDR3: CASSSKTGKAFF. CDR3 bases: TGTGCCAGCAGTTCAAAGACAGGAAAAGCTTTCTTT.

The rearrangement uses TRBV2 and TRBJ2-7; weak D call: TRBD1 (6 bases). The CDR3 contains 16 residues. The ends were cut back, 7 bases at V and 1 base at J, with 20 bases in the middle. The germline V gene encodes CDR1 SNHLY and CDR2 FYNNEI. The CDR3, as DNA: TGTGCCAGCACCGAGTCGGCCCCCGGACAGTCCTACGAGCAGTACTTC. The encoded protein is CASTESAPGQSYEQYF.

This clone was seen more than once but under ten times. Additional DNA sequences in this sample encode the identical CDR3. This chain joins TRBV5-1 and TRBJ2-2; TRBD2 agrees at 10 bases. Trimming cost V 3 bases and J 1 base; bases outside gene matches: 0. From germline, CDR1 is SGHRS and CDR2 YFSETQ. This CDR3 is built from 15 residues. DNA for the CDR3: TGCGCCAGCAGCTGGACTAGCGGGAACACCGGGGAGCTGTTTTTT. Protein product: CASSWTSGNTGELFF.

This chain's CDR3 is CATSRGEYEPGYTF. CDR3 nucleotide sequence: TGTGCCACCAGCAGAGGAGAGTACGAACCTGGCTACACCTTC. The chain is built from TRBV15 and TRBJ1-2; D unresolved. Germline values: CDR1 LNHNV, CDR2 YYDKDF (reference sequence). The CDR3 loop spans 14 amino acids. Deletions cut 1 base from V and 7 bases from J, with 13 bases between.

This clone was observed a single time. This chain uses TRBV19 with TRBJ2-1, with TRBD2 as a possible D gene (5 bases). The CDR3 contains 13 residues. Trimming cost V 5 bases and J 10 bases, with 15 bases left between them. Germline CDR1 is LNHDA and CDR2 is SQIVND (reference sequence). CDR3 DNA sequence: TGTGCCAGTAGTCCATCCCCAAGCGGAGAGCAGTTCTTC. Its translation is CASSPSPSGEQFF.

For this clone: A much larger clone is a single base away; this may be a read error. This chain joins TRBV5-1 and TRBJ2-7; D is uncertain. With 4 bases removed from V and 4 bases from J, the gap between germline ends came to 12 bases. Per germline, CDR1 SGHRS and CDR2 YFSETQ. This CDR3 comprises 13 residues. CDR3 coding DNA: TGCGCCAGCAGCCAAGACTCCGGGTACGAGCAGTACTTC. Protein product: CASSQDSGYEQYF.

This chain connects TRBV29-1 to TRBJ1-4, with 7 bases lining up with TRBD1. CDR3 size: 13 residues. After removal of 7 bases from V and 1 base from J, the junction contained 3 bases not matched to a gene. Germline CDR1 is SQVTM and CDR2 is ANQGSEA. The DNA of the CDR3 is TGCAGCGCCAGGGGGATAACTAATGAAAAACTGTTTTTT. Protein sequence: CSARGITNEKLFF.

V and J are TRBV15 and TRBJ2-7; no clear D gene. This CDR3 comprises 14 residues. CDR1 LNHNV and CDR2 YYDKDF come from the germline V gene (reference sequence). Trimming shortened V by 0 bases and J by 5 bases, and 11 bases separated the two germline ends. The CDR3 region has the DNA TGTGCCACCAGCAGAGATCGAGGATACGACGAGCAGTACTTC. It specifies CATSRDRGYDEQYF.

The rearrangement links TRBV27 to TRBJ2-6; D is unresolved. Trimming removed 5 bases from V and 3 bases from J, with 20 bases in between. CDR1 and CDR2 from the germline V gene are MNHEY and SMNVEV (reference sequence). This CDR3 has 18 amino acids. This chain's CDR3 is CASSLDWSRARGANVLTF. CDR3 nucleotides: TGTGCCAGCAGTCTCGACTGGTCCCGAGCCCGTGGGGCCAACGTCCTGACTTTC.

The rearrangement uses TRBV5-6 and TRBJ2-1; TRBD2 is a possible D gene (5 bases). Germline V gene data show CDR1 as SGHDT and CDR2 as YYEEEE. Deletions cut 2 bases from V and 9 bases from J, with 12 bases between. The CDR3 covers 13 residues. The CDR3 spells CASSLGGSSEQFF. As DNA, the CDR3 is TGTGCCAGCAGCTTAGGTGGGAGTAGTGAGCAGTTCTTC.

The chain combines TRBV18 with TRBJ2-2, with 11 bases aligning to TRBD2. This CDR3 spans 17 amino acids. V lost 2 bases and J lost 7; bases outside the gene matches: 9. Germline-derived CDR1 and CDR2 are KGHSH and LQKENI. The DNA for the CDR3 is TGTGCCAGCTCACCAGCCGGGACTAGCGGAAGGTTCGGGGAGCTGTTTTTT. The encoded protein is CASSPAGTSGRFGELFF.

The chain uses TRBV2 and TRBJ2-3; 8 bases align to TRBD2. V shed 0 bases, J shed 6 bases, and the junction held 2 bases outside the gene matches. This CDR3 region has 14 residues. Germline assignment: CDR1 SNHLY and CDR2 FYNNEI. The CDR3 is CASSEASGSDTQYF. CDR3 sequence (DNA): TGTGCCAGCAGTGAAGCAAGCGGGAGCGATACGCAGTATTTT.

The genes are TRBV13 and TRBJ2-5; unclear D gene. Trimming stripped 2 bases from V and 5 bases from J, with 9 bases between. The CDR3 length is 13 residues. Germline V gene lookup returns CDR1 PRHDT and CDR2 FYEKMQ (reference sequence). The CDR3 spells CASSLYSEETQYF. CDR3 sequence (DNA): TGTGCCAGCAGCTTATACAGTGAGGAGACCCAGTACTTC.

This clone was found once. J is TRBJ2-3 and V is TRBV2, with D possibly being TRBD1 (6 bases). The CDR3 loop spans 14 amino acids. Trimming took off 6 bases at V and 6 bases at J, with 16 bases between the two ends. The germline gives CDR1 SNHLY, CDR2 FYNNEI. CDR3 amino acids: CASRKDRQMDTQYF. DNA for the CDR3: TGTGCCAGCAGGAAGGACAGACAGATGGATACGCAGTATTTT.

J is TRBJ2-2 and V is TRBV7-9; TRBD2 matches at 8 bases. The CDR3 has 16 amino acids. The junction had 8 bases not matched to a gene; V was cut back by 8 bases and J by 0 bases. Germline CDR1 reads SEHNR; CDR2 reads FQNEAQ (reference sequence). CDR3 bases: TGTGCCAGCCGGTCCGGGAGGGAACCGAACACCGGGGAGCTGTTTTTT. Its translation is CASRSGREPNTGELFF.